This T cell receptor (beta chain) was recorded in a study of blood T cell repertoires in COVID-19 (dated by TCRdb to about 2020). Background on the whole study: The collaborator samples originated in the United States, Italy and Spain and spanned the acute and convalescent phases of COVID-19. The samples were drawn from two sources: the first 160 participants of the ongoing ImmuneRACE study, and 1,254 subjects contributed by 6 global collaborators. The repertoires were released in a freely available public database intended as a resource for research on the immune response to SARS-CoV-2. Where HLA class I and class II types were available, the types were taken from metadata supplied by the sample provider, not from assay-based typing. The prospective study material was composed of cDNA or gDNA derived from T cells, B-cell-depleted T cells, or PBMCs. Deeply sampled blood TCRbeta repertoires from subjects exposed to, actively infected with, or recovered from COVID-19 were included in the dataset. Nearly every sample came with metadata listing a de-identified subject ID, COVID-19 status, age in years and sex.

Overall study results and their limits: The amount of clinical and demographic metadata varied by source and participant and was provided uncurated.

Concerning this clone itself: Its cognate antigen has yet to be identified. Base qualities are not recorded, but no much larger clone differs from it by a single base.

TCRbeta CDR3 regions were amplified from genomic DNA by means of the immunoSEQ Assay, a bias-controlled multiplex PCR. The study's processing was this. The number of nucleated cells in each sample was estimated from the amplification of reference gene primers within the assay. To quantify the absolute abundance of each unique TCRbeta CDR3 rearrangement, sequence reads were collapsed and filtered. For each sample, productive Simpson clonality was calculated as the square root of Simpson's diversity index across productive rearrangements. Here the immuneACCESS table is served through TCRdb, limited to in-frame sequences with V and J called. Missing clones are a known gap in these copies; in checked studies unresolved V genes cover under half, and the rest lacks a known reason. That table supplies the V and J calls and clone size; D and trimming were determined from the DNA. The sample table contains tens of thousands of clones; only one count was recorded for around 70% of them. The ten largest clones represent approximately 19% of the sample.

The germline V gene yields MDHEN for CDR1 and SYDVKM for CDR2. There are 17 amino acids in the CDR3, from cysteine to phenylalanine inclusive. Of the read, only the CDR3 DNA is kept; its 51 bases are in frame from base 1. Unmatched junction bases come to 15, with V trimmed by 6 bases and J by 3 bases. Each collaborating institution followed its own protocols to collect whole blood in K2EDTA tubes. For TCRbeta analysis, collaborators shipped samples as frozen whole blood, isolated PBMCs, or DNA extracted from either of those sample types. The sequenced material came from peripheral blood. The rearrangement joined TRBV28 to TRBJ1-2; TRBD1 matches 8 bases in the middle. The sequence was collected from a human donor in a cohort sampled during active or convalescent COVID-19. The nucleotide sequence reads as follows: TGTGCCAGCAGCCCCTGGACAGGGAAGAGTAAGGACTATGGCTACACCTTC. Its protein is CASSPWTGKSKDYGYTF.